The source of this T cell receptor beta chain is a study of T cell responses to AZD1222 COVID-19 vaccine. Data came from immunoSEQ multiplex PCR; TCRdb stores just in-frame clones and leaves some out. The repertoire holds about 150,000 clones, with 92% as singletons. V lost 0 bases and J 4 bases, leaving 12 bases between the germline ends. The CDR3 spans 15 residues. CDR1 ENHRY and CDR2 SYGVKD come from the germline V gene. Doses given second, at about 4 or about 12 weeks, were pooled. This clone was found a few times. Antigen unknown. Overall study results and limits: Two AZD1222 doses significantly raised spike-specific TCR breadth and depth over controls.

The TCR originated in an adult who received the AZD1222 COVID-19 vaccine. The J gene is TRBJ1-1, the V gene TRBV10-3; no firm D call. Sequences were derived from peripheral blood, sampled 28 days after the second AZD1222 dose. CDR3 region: CAISESEILATEAFF. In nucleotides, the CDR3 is TGTGCCATCAGTGAGTCGGAGATCTTGGCCACTGAAGCTTTCTTT.